These T cell receptor beta chains were read from a single sample in a study of control samples from healthy donors and cancer patients. Method: immunoSEQ multiplex PCR; TCRdb's copy keeps in-frame clones and lacks some. The table records under 200,000 clones, about 94% of them present only once. The sequenced sample was PBMCs. The receptors here all came from a man between 60 and 75 years old with colorectal cancer. The CDR3 runs from the conserved cysteine through the conserved F or W. Fields, in order: J gene, clone size, V gene, D gene, CDR3 protein, CDR3 DNA. D genes are given only for firm matches. Clone size is stated in some rows and not others, as once, few, many or a class when expanded.

TRBJ1-2	few	TRBV28	-	CASSRGPPDGPYGYTF	TGTGCCAGCAGTCGGGGGCCGCCAGACGGCCCCTATGGCTACACCTTC
TRBJ2-7	-	TRBV19	TRBD1	CASSAGQGESTYEQYF	TGTGCCAGTAGCGCGGGACAGGGGGAAAGTACCTACGAGCAGTACTTC
TRBJ2-1	-	TRBV5-1	-	CASSPHEGWGNEQFF	TGCGCCAGCAGCCCGCACGAGGGGTGGGGAAATGAGCAGTTCTTC
TRBJ1-1	-	TRBV27	TRBD1	CASRLLRDSEAFF	TGTGCCAGCAGACTTCTCCGGGACAGTGAAGCTTTCTTT
TRBJ1-2	-	TRBV29-1	-	CSVGVRGAIDGYTF	TGCAGCGTTGGGGTGAGGGGGGCGATCGATGGCTACACCTTC
TRBJ1-2	-	TRBV6-5	-	CASSPGESGYTF	TGTGCCAGCAGCCCCGGAGAGAGCGGCTACACCTTC
TRBJ2-5	-	TRBV6-2/TRBV6-3	-	CASSKAGDTYQETQYF	TGTGCCAGCAGTAAGGCGGGCGACACGTACCAAGAGACCCAGTACTTC
TRBJ1-3	once	TRBV28	-	CASSLRGKTGNTIYF	TGTGCCAGCAGTTTAAGAGGTAAAACTGGAAACACCATATATTTT
TRBJ1-4	few	TRBV5-6	-	CASSLGAFGKKLFF	TGTGCCAGCAGCTTGGGGGCTTTTGGGAAAAAACTGTTTTTT
TRBJ2-7	-	TRBV27	TRBD1	CASRPGQGVYEQYF	TGTGCCAGCAGGCCGGGACAGGGGGTATACGAGCAGTACTTC
TRBJ1-6	-	TRBV5-1	TRBD1	CASSLTDRVGSPLHF	TGCGCCAGCAGCTTGACCGACAGGGTGGGTTCACCCCTCCACTTT
TRBJ2-6	-	TRBV6-6	-	CASSRHRIRGLYLPSGANVLTF	TGTGCCAGCAGTCGTCACAGGATCCGCGGACTTTACCTTCCCTCTGGGGCCAACGTCCTGACTTTC
TRBJ2-2	-	TRBV29-1	TRBD2	CSAGGGRHRDTGELFF	TGCAGCGCCGGGGGAGGGCGACATAGAGACACCGGGGAGCTGTTTTTT